The clone carrying this T cell receptor (beta chain) showed up many times. The antigen is not known. Trimming shortened V by 0 bases and J by 3 bases, and 7 bases separated the two germline ends. Germline V gene sequence: CDR1 SGHRS, CDR2 YFSETQ. The CDR3 sequence is 13 residues long. Every patient underwent thyroid surgery untreated. The data belong to a study of metastatic and nonmetastatic thyroid tumors. Study-wide results and limits: Reportedly, malignant thyroid tumors had significantly higher TCR beta diversity than benign nodules, in blood and tumor.

Original processing notes: CDR3 was compared across clinicopathological groups, and the resulting differences were used to build a distant-metastasis classifier for papillary thyroid cancer. TCRdb re-analyzed the PCR reads using MiXCR. These V and J calls originate from TCRdb's pipeline instead of the authors' own analysis. The table has tens of thousands of clones, roughly a sixth seen once. The sequence was obtained from a female donor with papillary thyroid cancer or a benign thyroid nodule (not recorded which). Some clones in this sample may be carry-over from other donors' samples. The source material was tumor tissue. The J gene is TRBJ2-7, the V gene TRBV5-1; D might be TRBD1 (5 bases). The CDR3 DNA reads TGCGCCAGCAGCTTGGTGGGGCTCTACGAGCAGTACTTC. This codes for CASSLVGLYEQYF.